This TCR beta chain was sequenced for a study of T cell repertoires in ileal Crohn's disease. Study details: M0 samples are biopsies from inflamed ileum in the resection specimen.

A single count supports this clone. This CDR3 is 15 amino acids long. Germline CDR1 reads LNHDA; CDR2 reads SQIVND (reference sequence). Trimming removed 10 bases from V and 4 bases from J; junction bases left unmatched: 8. This table comes from immunoSEQ multiplex PCR, and its TCRdb copy is limited to in-frame clones, with some not included. The sample yields under 14,000 clones, around 86% seen once. As for time point: inflamed ileum from the surgical specimen. This chain connects TRBV19 to TRBJ2-1; 12 nucleotides agree with TRBD2. This sequence originates from an adult with Crohn's disease. The sequencing input was ileal tissue. Here the CDR3 reads CATYASGRGYNEQFF. The DNA for the CDR3 is TGTGCCACCTATGCTAGCGGGAGGGGGTACAATGAGCAGTTCTTC.